This entry is about one TCR beta chain. Its cognate antigen is unknown. This CDR3 region has 16 residues. Per germline, CDR1 LNHNV and CDR2 YYDKDF (reference sequence). V dropped 5 bases and J dropped 5 bases, with 21 bases sitting between them. The data belong to a study of cytomegalovirus exposure and HLA in healthy donors. Study-wide points: Analyses of presence/absence relied on an assumption of roughly uniform sequencing depth across donors. What was likely a sequencing artifact was a cluster of highly shared sequence variants.

The primer mix had 60 Vbeta and 13 Jbeta primers. Sequencing was performed with immunoSEQ multiplex PCR; in TCRdb, only in-frame clones are kept and a portion is missing. This table has about 94,000 clones, around four fifths appearing once. The receptor comes from a woman aged 55 to 70 in good health and CMV-seronegative. The chain carries TRBV15 and TRBJ1-1; D is perhaps TRBD1 (6 bases). The material sequenced was PBMCs. CDR3 coding DNA: TGTGCCACCAGCGCGGGTGGAAGGGGGGGGAATACTGAAGCTTTCTTT. This translates into CATSAGGRGGNTEAFF.